One sample yielded the 32 T cell receptor beta chains listed below, sequenced in a study of blood T cell repertoires in COVID-19. The data were produced by immunoSEQ multiplex PCR, yet TCRdb's version contains in-frame clones alone and is incomplete. Of about 260,000 clones listed, more than 75% are singletons. The source material was peripheral blood. Receptors originate from a woman aged 55-75 years with COVID-19, enrolled during active disease.

This clone was found a few times. This sequence joins TRBV28 and TRBJ1-4; 8 bases align to TRBD1. This CDR3 is 14 amino acids long. After removal of 6 bases from V and 7 bases from J, the junction contained 7 bases not matched to a gene. The germline gives CDR1 MDHEN, CDR2 SYDVKM. The CDR3 DNA reads as TGTGCCAGCAGGCCGGCAGGGGGCGGTGAAAAACTGTTTTTT. Residues: CASRPAGGGEKLFF.

V gene TRBV30 combines with J gene TRBJ2-3; the match to TRBD1 covers 7 bases. The V segment lost 8 bases and the J segment 3 bases; nucleotides outside the gene matches: 5. The length of the CDR3 is 12 residues. Germline values: CDR1 GTSNPN, CDR2 SVGIG (reference sequence). CDR3 in amino acids: CARDSGTDTQYF. In DNA, the CDR3 is TGTGCCCGGGACAGTGGGACAGATACGCAGTATTTT.

V and J are TRBV28 and TRBJ1-2; 11 bases are shared with TRBD1. Germline loops: CDR1 MDHEN, CDR2 SYDVKM. With V trimmed by 4 bases and J by 7 bases, 5 bases remained unmatched. The length of the CDR3 is 14 residues. CDR3 region: CASSYAGQGGGYTF. Written as DNA, the CDR3 is TGTGCCAGCAGTTATGCGGGACAGGGGGGTGGCTACACCTTC.

Concerning this clone itself: The identical CDR3 is also encoded by other nucleotide sequences in the sample. The CDR3 DNA follows: TGTGCCAGCAGCTTAGGGGGGGACACTGAAGCTTTCTTT. This gives the protein CASSLGGDTEAFF. The chain combines TRBV5-5 with TRBJ1-1; D perhaps matches TRBD1 (6 bases). Looked up from germline, CDR1 is SGHKS and CDR2 is YYEKEE (reference sequence). V was clipped by 2 bases and J by 3 bases, with 8 bases between them. The CDR3 extends over 13 amino acids. The whole variable domain, filled in from reference TRBV5-5 and TRBJ1-1, reads DAGVTQSPTHLIKTRGQQVTLRCSPISGHKSVSWYQQVLGQGPQFIFQYYEKEERGRGNFPDRFSARQFPNYSSELNVNALLLGDSALYLCASSLGGDTEAFFGQGTRLTVV.

The table lists this clone with a count of one. This sequence joins TRBV28 and TRBJ1-6; D ambiguous. Trimming shortened V by 8 bases and J by 6 bases, and 8 bases separated the two germline ends. The length of the CDR3 is 12 residues. CDR1 and CDR2 from the germline V gene are MDHEN and SYDVKM. Here the CDR3 DNA reads TGTGCCAGCGACAAGGTTAATTCACCCCTCCACTTT. Translation: CASDKVNSPLHF.

This chain joins TRBV5-1 and TRBJ2-1, with 7 bases lining up with TRBD1. J lost 4 bases, V lost 1 base, and 5 bases had no gene match. Germline-derived CDR1 and CDR2 are SGHRS and YFSETQ. The CDR3 loop spans 15 amino acids. The CDR3 loop is CASSLFRGPYNEQFF. The CDR3 nucleotides are TGCGCCAGCAGCTTGTTTAGGGGGCCGTACAATGAGCAGTTCTTC.

This clone was observed once. The genes are TRBV5-6 and TRBJ2-1; the match to TRBD2 covers 8 bases. The CDR3 spans 17 residues. V lost 1 base, J lost 4 bases, and 10 bases stayed unmatched. CDR1 and CDR2 (germline): SGHDT, YYEEEE. CDR3 in amino acids: CASSLRKSSGPYNEQFF. The CDR3 DNA sequence: TGTGCCAGCAGCTTGCGGAAGTCTAGCGGGCCATACAATGAGCAGTTCTTC.

The chain is built from TRBV18 and TRBJ1-4; D is perhaps TRBD1 (5 bases). The length of the CDR3 is 17 residues. V gave up 0 bases and J gave up 3 bases, with 14 bases separating them. Germline CDR1 KGHSH, CDR2 LQKENI. The CDR3 region is CASSPPEGRASNEKLFF. CDR3 in DNA: TGTGCCAGCTCACCACCGGAGGGCAGGGCGTCTAATGAAAAACTGTTTTTT.

The V and J genes are TRBV29-1 and TRBJ1-1, with 9 bases lining up with TRBD1. Germline loops: CDR1 SQVTM, CDR2 ANQGSEA. The CDR3 is 14 amino acids. V was pared by 7 bases and J by 0 bases, with 6 bases of the junction left unmatched. CDR3 protein: CSATGTGMNTEAFF. CDR3 DNA: TGCAGCGCAACCGGGACAGGGATGAACACTGAAGCTTTCTTT.

The chain recombines TRBV6-5 with TRBJ2-7; D gene uncertain. Germline V lookup: CDR1 MNHEY, CDR2 SVGAGI. V shed 7 bases and J shed 2 bases, with 15 bases lying between them. This CDR3 is built from 14 residues. The CDR3, as DNA: TGTGCCAGCACCAGCCCAGCGACTGCCTACGAGCAGTACTTC. Amino acid sequence: CASTSPATAYEQYF.

This clone was found a few times. The gene calls are TRBV6-6 and TRBJ2-5; 9 nucleotides match TRBD1. There are 15 residues in the CDR3. V was pared by 4 bases and J by 4 bases, with 7 bases of the junction left unmatched. Germline-derived CDR1 and CDR2 are MNHNY and SVGAGI (reference sequence). CDR3 loop: CASSSLDRGTETQYF. The CDR3, as DNA: TGTGCCAGCAGTTCTCTGGACAGGGGCACAGAGACCCAGTACTTC.

This clone was seen once. The chain is built from TRBV28 and TRBJ1-4; 7 bases agree with TRBD1. The CDR3 runs to 16 residues. V gave up 1 base and J gave up 3 bases; unmatched junction bases: 5. Germline loops: CDR1 MDHEN, CDR2 SYDVKM. CDR3 amino acids: CASSLLQGFSNEKLFF. The CDR3 DNA sequence: TGTGCCAGCAGTTTATTACAGGGGTTCTCTAATGAAAAACTGTTTTTT.

The rearrangement uses TRBV6-5 and TRBJ1-5; 7 bases map to TRBD1. The germline gives CDR1 MNHEY, CDR2 SVGAGI. Unmatched junction bases numbered 5, after V lost 5 bases and J lost 7 bases. The CDR3 sequence is 13 residues long. The CDR3: CASSRDSLQPQHF. CDR3 in DNA: TGTGCCAGCAGTCGGGACAGCCTCCAGCCCCAGCATTTT.

The rearrangement joins TRBV6-2 or TRBV6-3 to TRBJ2-7; weak D call: TRBD2 (6 bases). Germline CDR1 is MNHEY and CDR2 is SVGEGT. CDR3 size: 13 residues. Deletions cut 5 bases from V and 6 bases from J, with 14 bases between. For the CDR3, the DNA is TGTGCCAGCAGTGACCCTAGCGCCGGCGAGCAGTACTTC. Translated, it gives CASSDPSAGEQYF.

V usage is TRBV5-1 and J usage is TRBJ1-3; 9 positions match TRBD1. The CDR3 sequence is 15 residues long. From germline, CDR1 is SGHRS and CDR2 YFSETQ. Losses at the gene ends were 2 bases for V and 3 bases for J; bases not matched to a gene: 3. The DNA of the CDR3 is TGCGCCAGCAGCTTAGGACAGGGGTTTGGAAACACCATATATTTT. Translation gives CASSLGQGFGNTIYF.

This clone was observed a single time. The chain uses TRBV18 and TRBJ1-1; 7 bases line up with TRBD1. With V trimmed by 6 bases and J by 3 bases, 10 bases remained unmatched. The CDR3 runs to 15 residues. CDR1 KGHSH and CDR2 LQKENI come from the germline V gene. This CDR3 is CASSPQTGADTEAFF. CDR3 nucleotide sequence: TGTGCCAGCTCCCCTCAAACAGGGGCGGACACTGAAGCTTTCTTT.

This clone was recorded only once. The J gene is TRBJ1-1, the V gene TRBV6-5; unclear D gene. The CDR3 runs 15 residues. Germline CDR1 is MNHEY and CDR2 is SVGAGI. Trimming left V 6 bases short and J 3 bases short, with 17 bases between. This chain's CDR3 is CASSRRGDRYTEAFF. The CDR3 DNA is TGTGCCAGCAGCCGGAGAGGAGACCGATACACTGAAGCTTTCTTT.

This chain connects TRBV7-2 to TRBJ1-1; D is unresolved. The CDR3 runs to 14 residues. In germline, CDR1 is SGHTA, CDR2 FQGNSA. V was shortened by 2 bases and J by 1 base, with 8 bases between the two germline ends. Here the CDR3 reads CASSLYSKNTEAFF. The CDR3 DNA is TGTGCCAGCAGCTTATACAGTAAGAACACTGAAGCTTTCTTT. Full variable domain (outside the CDR3, taken from reference TRBV7-2 and TRBJ1-1): GAGVSQSPSNKVTEKGKDVELRCDPISGHTALYWYRQSLGQGLEFLIYFQGNSAPDKSGLPSDRFSAERTGGSVSTLTIQRTQQEDSAVYLCASSLYSKNTEAFFGQGTRLTVV.

CDR3 coding DNA: TGTGCCAGCAGCGAGGGGGTGAGCAATCAGCCCCAGCATTTT. Translated, it gives CASSEGVSNQPQHF. The chain employs TRBV2 and TRBJ1-5, with D perhaps TRBD1 (6 bases). This CDR3 has 14 amino acids. Trimming left V 6 bases short and J 1 base short, with 10 bases between. Germline CDR1 SNHLY, CDR2 FYNNEI.

Only one count was recorded for this clone. The chain employs TRBV6-1 and TRBJ2-7, with 8 bases lining up with TRBD1. The CDR3 spans 15 residues. V dropped 3 bases and J dropped 3; count of bases not matched to a gene: 7. The germline V gene encodes CDR1 MNHNS and CDR2 SASEGT. The CDR3 region is CASSDGDRTNYEQYF. Here the CDR3 DNA reads TGTGCCAGCAGTGACGGGGACAGGACCAACTACGAGCAGTACTTC.

This sequence joins TRBV25-1 and TRBJ2-5; 7 bases align to TRBD2. The V segment lost 6 bases and the J segment 2 bases; nucleotides outside the gene matches: 3. This CDR3 has 13 residues. Germline V lookup: CDR1 MGHDK, CDR2 SYGVNS. The CDR3 here is CASRASGQETQYF. The CDR3 DNA sequence: TGTGCCAGCAGGGCTAGCGGTCAAGAGACCCAGTACTTC. Looking up the rest from reference TRBV25-1 and TRBJ2-5 gives the full variable domain: EADIYQTPRYLVIGTGKKITLECSQTMGHDKMYWYQQDPGMELHLIHYSYGVNSTEKGDLSSESTVSRIRTEHFPLTLESARPSHTSQYLCASRASGQETQYFGPGTRLLVL.

V and J are TRBV11-3 and TRBJ2-3; possible D gene TRBD2, 6 bases. The CDR3 length is 15 residues. Per the germline V gene, CDR1 is SGHNT and CDR2 is YENEEA. The V end lost 5 bases, the J end lost 5 bases, and 17 bases lay between the germline ends. CDR3 residues: CASSPHSGDVDTQYF. The CDR3 nucleotides read TGTGCCAGCAGCCCCCACTCGGGAGATGTAGATACGCAGTATTTT. Variable domain in full (rest from reference TRBV11-3 and TRBJ2-3): EAGVVQSPRYKIIEKKQPVAFWCNPISGHNTLYWYLQNLGQGPELLIRYENEEAVDDSQLPKDRFSAERLKGVDSTLKIQPAELGDSAVYLCASSPHSGDVDTQYFGPGTRLTVL.

J is TRBJ1-2 and V is TRBV10-3; TRBD1 matches at 7 bases. Germline lookup yields CDR1 ENHRY and CDR2 SYGVKD. The CDR3 loop spans 13 amino acids. The junction had 4 bases not matched to a gene; V was cut back by 6 bases and J by 3 bases. The CDR3 coding sequence is TGTGCCATCAGAATCGGGACAGACTATGGCTACACCTTC. It is translated as CAIRIGTDYGYTF.

This clone was detected only a few times. This rearrangement joins TRBV5-1 to TRBJ1-1; 9 nucleotides match TRBD1. Germline CDR1 is SGHRS and CDR2 is YFSETQ. CDR3 length: 14 residues. Trimming removed 6 bases from V and 5 bases from J; junction bases left unmatched: 8. For the CDR3, the DNA is TGCGCCAGCAACAGTGGGGACAGGGTAACTGAAGCTTTCTTT. It specifies CASNSGDRVTEAFF. Supplemented by reference TRBV5-1 and TRBJ1-1, the full variable domain reads KAGVTQTPRYLIKTRGQQVTLSCSPISGHRSVSWYQQTPGQGLQFLFEYFSETQRNKGNFPGRFSGRQFSNSRSEMNVSTLELGDSALYLCASNSGDRVTEAFFGQGTRLTVV.

The V and J genes are TRBV12-3 or TRBV12-4 and TRBJ1-6; TRBD1 matches at 8 bases. This CDR3 spans 13 amino acids. The V segment lost 5 bases and the J segment 7 bases; nucleotides outside the gene matches: 1. The CDR3 sequence: CASSRDRNSPLHF. CDR3 sequence (DNA): TGTGCCAGCAGTCGGGACAGGAATTCACCCCTCCACTTT.

The genes are TRBV30 and TRBJ2-2; D is unclear. Germline V gene data show CDR1 as GTSNPN and CDR2 as SVGIG (reference sequence). With 2 bases removed from V and 5 bases from J, the gap between germline ends came to 9 bases. This CDR3 contains 13 residues. The CDR3 loop is CAWSYALTGELFF. The CDR3 DNA reads as TGTGCCTGGAGTTATGCCCTAACCGGGGAGCTGTTTTTT.

The rearrangement joins TRBV28 to TRBJ1-6; 7 positions agree with TRBD1. Germline CDR1 is MDHEN and CDR2 is SYDVKM. There are 15 residues in the CDR3. V shed 5 bases, J shed 10 bases, and the junction held 11 bases outside the gene matches. CDR3 region: CASSTSGQSVSPLHF. The CDR3 nucleotides are TGTGCCAGCAGTACCTCGGGACAGTCTGTGTCACCCCTCCACTTT.

The gene calls are TRBV6-7 and TRBJ2-2; 9 nucleotides match TRBD1. TRBV6-7 is known as an ORF, though its function is uncertain. This CDR3 region has 17 residues. V dropped 5 bases and J dropped 6; count of bases not matched to a gene: 13. The CDR3 region is CASSRTPGQGIAGELFF. The CDR3 nucleotides are TGTGCCAGCAGTAGAACTCCGGGACAGGGAATCGCCGGGGAGCTGTTTTTT.

The rearrangement uses TRBV6-2 or TRBV6-3 and TRBJ2-2; no definite D call. The V end was cut by 2 bases, the J end by 8 bases, with 6 bases between. This CDR3 spans 12 amino acids. Germline-derived CDR1 and CDR2 are MNHEY and SVGEGT. CDR3 loop: CASSYPQGELFF. The DNA for the CDR3 is TGTGCCAGCAGTTACCCCCAGGGGGAGCTGTTTTTT.

The chain has TRBV3-1 (or the pseudogene TRBV3-2) and TRBJ2-2, with 7 nucleotides matching TRBD1. Per germline, CDR1 LGHDT and CDR2 YNNKEL (reference sequence). Trimming cost V 4 bases and J 4 bases; bases outside gene matches: 9. The CDR3 sequence is 16 residues long. CDR3 loop: CASSLRQGVGTGELFF. As DNA, the CDR3 is TGTGCCAGCAGCCTCCGACAGGGAGTAGGCACCGGGGAGCTGTTTTTT.

The chain couples TRBV5-4 to TRBJ1-1; 8 positions agree with TRBD1. J was trimmed by 0 bases and V by 2 bases; bases with no gene match: 6. Germline assignment: CDR1 SGHNT and CDR2 YYREEE (reference sequence). The CDR3 is 16 amino acids. The chain's CDR3 is CASSFQGARLNTEAFF. The CDR3 DNA reads TGTGCCAGCAGCTTCCAGGGGGCGCGGCTGAACACTGAAGCTTTCTTT.

The chain is built from TRBV6-5 and TRBJ1-6; D is uncertain. With 7 bases removed from V and 6 bases from J, the gap between germline ends came to 7 bases. Germline values: CDR1 MNHEY, CDR2 SVGAGI. The CDR3 is made up of 12 amino acids. The CDR3 is CASKKANSPLHF. The CDR3 DNA follows: TGTGCCAGCAAAAAAGCTAATTCACCCCTCCACTTT.